This TCR beta chain came from a study of shared clonotypes between healthy human individuals. V was trimmed by 0 bases and J by 2 bases, leaving 11 bases between them. This CDR3 comprises 16 residues. The germline V gene has CDR1 MNHEY and CDR2 SMNVEV (reference sequence). Only CD45RO-negative cells positively selected for CCR7 counted as naive CD8 cells, so terminally differentiated effector memory CD45RA+ cells were excluded. Method: immunoSEQ multiplex PCR; TCRdb's copy keeps in-frame clones and lacks some. The table includes some 2 million clones, approximately 95% detected once. The sequence was obtained from a man aged 18 to 30 in good health. The V gene is TRBV27, the J gene TRBJ2-1; D may be TRBD2 (6 bases). The sequencing sample was made of naive CD8+ T cells sorted from blood. The CDR3 coding sequence is TGTGCCAGCAGTTTATCGCGGGGTCCCCCCTACAATGAGCAGTTCTTC. Translated, it gives CASSLSRGPPYNEQFF.